This TCR beta chain was observed in a study of Tregs in tolerant kidney transplant recipients. Measured with immunoSEQ multiplex PCR; TCRdb has only the in-frame clones, and not every one. The sample lists about 240,000 clones; about four fifths were seen once. The sequencing sample was made of CD4+ T cells from blood. This receptor was taken from a human donor in good health.

The CDR3 region has the DNA TGTGCCAGCAGCTTAGTAATGGCGGGGCAGAACACCGGGGAGCTGTTTTTT. The encoded protein is CASSLVMAGQNTGELFF. The rearrangement links TRBV7-8 to TRBJ2-2, with D tentatively TRBD2 (6 bases). CDR1 and CDR2 (germline): SGHVS, FQNEAQ. This CDR3 is built from 17 residues. Trimming cost V 1 base and J 1 base, with 13 bases left between them.